Detailed here is one T cell receptor beta chain. Measured with immunoSEQ multiplex PCR; TCRdb has only the in-frame clones, and not every one. Of 79,000 or so clones listed, roughly nine tenths are singletons. This sample stems from a study of control samples from healthy donors and cancer patients. Sequencing was performed on PBMCs. The receptor was derived from a woman between 45 and 65 years old with colorectal cancer.

CDR3: CASSHGQGETQYF. CDR3 DNA: TGTGCCAGTTCACATGGACAAGGAGAGACCCAGTACTTC. The chain combines TRBV19 with TRBJ2-5; D is perhaps TRBD1 (5 bases). This CDR3 spans 13 amino acids. Trimming took off 8 bases at V and 4 bases at J, with 14 bases between the two ends. Germline CDR1 is LNHDA and CDR2 is SQIVND (reference sequence).